The clone carrying this TCR beta chain occurred many times. This CDR3 is 15 amino acids long. Between the trimmed V and J ends, which lost 5 bases and 2 bases, there was a span of 13 bases. Germline values: CDR1 MGHDK, CDR2 SYGVNS. This record belongs to a study of T cells after yellow fever vaccination. For TCR, cDNA came from 5'RACE template switching, which added a universal primer site and UMIs. TCRdb reprocessed the 5' RACE reads with MiXCR, giving one entry per CDR3 protein. The profile shows approximately 140,000 distinct CDR3 sequences, approximately 7.7% of them singletons. This chain uses TRBV25-1 with TRBJ1-3; no reliable D call. The receptor was isolated from a man between 25 and 39 years old who received the YFV17D yellow fever vaccine. The sample in question was CD4+ T cells sorted from PBMCs, obtained 5 days after the yellow fever booster vaccination. The CDR3 sequence is CASSHKGTAGNTIYF. DNA of the CDR3: TGTGCCAGCAGTCATAAGGGAACGGCTGGAAACACCATATATTTT. The full variable domain, completed using reference TRBV25-1 and TRBJ1-3, is EADIYQTPRYLVIGTGKKITLECSQTMGHDKMYWYQQDPGMELHLIHYSYGVNSTEKGDLSSESTVSRIRTEHFPLTLESARPSHTSQYLCASSHKGTAGNTIYFGEGSWLTVV.